A single sample is the source of the 6 T cell receptor beta chains below, sequenced in a study of blood T cell repertoires in COVID-19. Some clones are missing from TCRdb's copy, which holds only in-frame ones; the method was immunoSEQ multiplex PCR. The sample carries about 110,000 clones, under 80% recorded once. Sequencing used peripheral blood. These receptors all come from a man between 65 and 85 years old with active or convalescent COVID-19.

The V gene is TRBV2, the J gene TRBJ2-4; D call uncertain. Per the germline V gene, CDR1 is SNHLY and CDR2 is FYNNEI. This CDR3 is built from 14 residues. V was pared by 3 bases and J by 0 bases, with 6 bases between. CDR3 nucleotide sequence: TGTGCCAGCAGTGACCCGGTAGCCAAAAACATTCAGTACTTC. Translated: CASSDPVAKNIQYF.

CDR3 sequence: CASSPLGLSGNTIYF. In DNA form, the CDR3 reads TGTGCCAGCAGCCCCCTGGGGCTCTCTGGAAACACCATATATTTT. The rearrangement links TRBV25-1 to TRBJ1-3; D is perhaps TRBD1 (5 bases). This CDR3 spans 15 amino acids. V lost 6 bases and J lost 0, with 12 bases in between. Germline V gene sequence: CDR1 MGHDK, CDR2 SYGVNS.

The chain employs TRBV5-1 and TRBJ2-2, with TRBD1 as a possible D gene (5 bases). V lost 1 base and J 0 bases, leaving 10 bases between the germline ends. CDR1 and CDR2 from the germline V gene are SGHRS and YFSETQ. CDR3 length: 16 residues. DNA for the CDR3: TGCGCCAGCAGCTTGTCGACAGCTTCGAACACCGGGGAGCTGTTTTTT. It translates to CASSLSTASNTGELFF. Using reference TRBV5-1 and TRBJ2-2 for the parts outside the CDR3, the full variable domain is KAGVTQTPRYLIKTRGQQVTLSCSPISGHRSVSWYQQTPGQGLQFLFEYFSETQRNKGNFPGRFSGRQFSNSRSEMNVSTLELGDSALYLCASSLSTASNTGELFFGEGSRLTVL.

The V and J genes are TRBV7-8 and TRBJ1-2, with TRBD1 identical over 7 bases. Germline CDR1 SGHVS, CDR2 FQNEAQ. The V segment lost 5 bases and the J segment 4 bases; nucleotides outside the gene matches: 7. The CDR3 extends over 14 amino acids. CDR3 amino acids: CASSLRDSSYGYTF. CDR3 DNA: TGTGCCAGCAGCCTTCGGGACAGTTCCTATGGCTACACCTTC.

V usage is TRBV14 and J usage is TRBJ1-5, with 11 bases matching TRBD1. CDR3 length equals 18 residues. Germline V gene sequence: CDR1 SGHDN, CDR2 FVKESK. Trimming took 0 bases from V and 2 from J; bases not matched to a gene: 6. CDR3 loop: CASSQDRDRGVRNQPQHF. Written as DNA, the CDR3 is TGTGCCAGCAGCCAAGATAGGGACAGGGGGGTTCGCAATCAGCCCCAGCATTTT.

The chain recombines TRBV10-3 with TRBJ2-3, with 13 bases lining up with TRBD2. Germline V CDR1 and CDR2: ENHRY, SYGVKD. V lost 5 bases, J lost 4 bases, and 9 bases stayed unmatched. The CDR3 covers 17 residues. CDR3 amino acids: CAISRATSGGLSDTQYF. The CDR3 DNA is TGTGCCATCAGTCGGGCGACTAGCGGGGGGTTATCAGATACGCAGTATTTT.